These 8 T cell receptor beta chains originate from one sample sequenced in a study of cytomegalovirus exposure and HLA in healthy donors. A multiplex PCR was run with 60 Vbeta primers and 13 Jbeta primers. The table came from immunoSEQ multiplex PCR; TCRdb's copy has only in-frame clones and leaves some out. This sample has around 150,000 clones, with approximately 82% found just once. The specimen sequenced was PBMCs. These receptors were taken from a woman in her 40s in good health and CMV-seropositive.

CDR3 protein: CASSLATELFF. For the CDR3, the DNA is TGTGCCAGCAGCTTAGCCACTGAGTTGTTTTTT. V is TRBV7-2 and J is TRBJ1-4; D is unclear. Per germline, CDR1 SGHTA and CDR2 FQGNSA. Trimming removed 0 bases at V and 15 bases at J, with 8 bases between. The CDR3 has 11 residues.

The V and J genes are TRBV5-1 and TRBJ2-2; the match to TRBD1 covers 11 bases. Germline CDR1 SGHRS, CDR2 YFSETQ. There are 15 residues in the CDR3. Trimming at V came to 0 bases and at J to 7 bases, leaving 2 bases not matched to a gene. The CDR3 DNA reads as TGCGCCAGCAGCTTGGGGGACAGGGGGATCGGGGAGCTGTTTTTT. Translating it yields CASSLGDRGIGELFF.

The CDR3 spells CASSLTTGFEKLFF. For the CDR3, the DNA is TGCGCCAGCAGCTTAACGACAGGGTTTGAAAAACTGTTTTTT. This chain connects TRBV5-1 to TRBJ1-4, with 7 nucleotides matching TRBD1. The CDR3 covers 14 residues. Germline values: CDR1 SGHRS, CDR2 YFSETQ. The V segment lost 2 bases and the J segment 7 bases; nucleotides outside the gene matches: 5.

The rearrangement joins TRBV30 to TRBJ1-5; D uncertain. CDR3 size: 12 residues. Germline CDR1 GTSNPN, CDR2 SVGIG (reference sequence). Trimming pared 3 bases from V and 3 bases from J, leaving 6 bases between. This CDR3 is CAWSVNNQPQHF. The CDR3 DNA reads TGTGCCTGGAGCGTTAACAATCAGCCCCAGCATTTT.

CDR3 region: CASSLLGQNQPQHF. DNA for the CDR3: TGTGCCAGCAGCTTATTGGGACAGAATCAGCCCCAGCATTTT. The rearrangement joins TRBV7-9 to TRBJ1-5; 7 positions match TRBD1. Germline CDR1 is SEHNR and CDR2 is FQNEAQ (reference sequence). There are 14 residues in the CDR3. The trim removed 2 bases at V and 4 bases at J, leaving 2 bases unmatched.

The chain joins TRBV4-2 to TRBJ2-1; TRBD2 matches 10 bases. V was pared by 4 bases and J by 1 base, with 25 bases of the junction left unmatched. This CDR3 has 23 residues. CDR1 is LGHNA, CDR2 YNFKEQ, per germline. The CDR3 DNA reads TGTGCCAGCAGCCCCGGACATGTTCTAGGACTAGCGGTCCCGAGTGGGTCCTACAATGAGCAGTTCTTC. Translation gives CASSPGHVLGLAVPSGSYNEQFF.

The chain carries TRBV30 and TRBJ2-1, with D possibly being TRBD2 (5 bases). CDR1 is GTSNPN and CDR2 is SVGIG in the germline V gene (reference sequence). V was trimmed by 2 bases and J by 6 bases, leaving 5 bases between them. CDR3 length equals 11 residues. The CDR3 DNA follows: TGTGCCTGGAGTACTAGCAATGAGCAGTTCTTC. Its translation: CAWSTSNEQFF.

Written as DNA, the CDR3 is TGTGCCACCAGCAGAAAAGCGGGGATCGCCGAGCAGTACTTC. It encodes CATSRKAGIAEQYF. The gene calls are TRBV15 and TRBJ2-7, with 7 bases lining up with TRBD2. This CDR3 contains 14 residues. V gave up 2 bases and J gave up 6 bases; unmatched junction bases: 7. Per the germline V gene, CDR1 is LNHNV and CDR2 is YYDKDF (reference sequence).